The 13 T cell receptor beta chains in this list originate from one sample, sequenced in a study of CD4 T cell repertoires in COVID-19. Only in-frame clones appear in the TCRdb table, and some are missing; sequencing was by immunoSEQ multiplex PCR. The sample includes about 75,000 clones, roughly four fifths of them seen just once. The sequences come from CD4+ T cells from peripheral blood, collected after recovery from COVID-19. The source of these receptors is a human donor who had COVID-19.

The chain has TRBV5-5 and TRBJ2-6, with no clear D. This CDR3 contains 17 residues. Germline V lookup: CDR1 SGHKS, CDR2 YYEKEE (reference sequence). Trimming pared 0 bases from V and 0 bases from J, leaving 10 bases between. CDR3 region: CASSLEGASSGANVLTF. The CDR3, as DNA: TGTGCCAGCAGCTTGGAAGGAGCATCCTCTGGGGCCAACGTCCTGACTTTC.

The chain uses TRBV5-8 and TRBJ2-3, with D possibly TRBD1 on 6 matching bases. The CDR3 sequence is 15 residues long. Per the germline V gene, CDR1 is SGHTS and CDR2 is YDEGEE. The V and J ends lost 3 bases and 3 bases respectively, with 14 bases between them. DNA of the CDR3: TGTGCCAGCAGCTGGGGCGTAGGGGGTACAGATACGCAGTATTTT. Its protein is CASSWGVGGTDTQYF.

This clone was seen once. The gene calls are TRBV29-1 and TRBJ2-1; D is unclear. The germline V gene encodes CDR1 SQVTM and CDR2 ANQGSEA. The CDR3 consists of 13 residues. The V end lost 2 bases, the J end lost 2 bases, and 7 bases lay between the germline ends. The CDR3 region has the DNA TGCAGCGTTGAATTCCAGCCCTACAATGAGCAGTTCTTC. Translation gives CSVEFQPYNEQFF.

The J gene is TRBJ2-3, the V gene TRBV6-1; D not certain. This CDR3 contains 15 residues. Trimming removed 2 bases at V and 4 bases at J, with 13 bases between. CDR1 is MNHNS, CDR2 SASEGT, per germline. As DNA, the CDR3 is TGTGCCAGCAGTGAAAACCCAGGTCGGTCAGATACGCAGTATTTT. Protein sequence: CASSENPGRSDTQYF.

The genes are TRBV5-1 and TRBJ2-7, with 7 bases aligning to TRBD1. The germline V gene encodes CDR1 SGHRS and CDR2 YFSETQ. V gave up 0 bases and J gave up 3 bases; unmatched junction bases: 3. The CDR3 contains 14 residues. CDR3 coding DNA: TGCGCCAGCAGCTTGGGACAGGGAATCTACGAGCAGTACTTC. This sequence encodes CASSLGQGIYEQYF.

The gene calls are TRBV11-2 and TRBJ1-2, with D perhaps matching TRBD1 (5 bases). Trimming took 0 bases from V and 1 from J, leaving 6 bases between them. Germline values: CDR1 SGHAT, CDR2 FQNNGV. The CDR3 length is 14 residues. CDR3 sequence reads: CASSLDTGNYGYTF. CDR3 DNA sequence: TGTGCCAGCAGCTTAGATACAGGTAACTATGGCTACACCTTC.

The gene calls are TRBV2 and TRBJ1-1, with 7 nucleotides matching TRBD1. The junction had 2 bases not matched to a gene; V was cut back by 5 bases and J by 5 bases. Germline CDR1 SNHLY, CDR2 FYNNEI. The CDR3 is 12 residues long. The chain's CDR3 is CASSPGGTEAFF. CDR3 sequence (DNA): TGTGCCAGCAGTCCAGGGGGTACTGAAGCTTTCTTT.

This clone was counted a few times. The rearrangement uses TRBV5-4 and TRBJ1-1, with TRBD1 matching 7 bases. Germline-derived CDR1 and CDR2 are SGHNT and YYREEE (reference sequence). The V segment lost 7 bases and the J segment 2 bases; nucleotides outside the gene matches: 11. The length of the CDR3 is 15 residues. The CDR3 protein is CASGRQGWTNTEAFF. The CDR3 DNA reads TGTGCCAGCGGGAGACAGGGATGGACTAACACTGAAGCTTTCTTT. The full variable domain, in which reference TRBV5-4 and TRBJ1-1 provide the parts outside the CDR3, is ETGVTQSPTHLIKTRGQQVTLRCSSQSGHNTVSWYQQALGQGPQFIFQYYREEENGRGNFPPRFSGLQFPNYSSELNVNALELDDSALYLCASGRQGWTNTEAFFGQGTRLTVV.

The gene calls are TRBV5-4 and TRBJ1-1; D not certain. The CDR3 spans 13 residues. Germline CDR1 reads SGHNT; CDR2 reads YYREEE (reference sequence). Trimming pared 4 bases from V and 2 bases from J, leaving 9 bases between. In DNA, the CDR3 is TGTGCCAGCAGCCCGCAGGTAAACACTGAAGCTTTCTTT. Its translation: CASSPQVNTEAFF.

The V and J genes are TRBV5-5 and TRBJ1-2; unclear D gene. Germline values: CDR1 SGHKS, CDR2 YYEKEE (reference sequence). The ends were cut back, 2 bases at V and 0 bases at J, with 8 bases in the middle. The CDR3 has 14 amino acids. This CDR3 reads CASSFGAANYGYTF. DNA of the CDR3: TGTGCCAGCAGCTTCGGCGCAGCTAACTATGGCTACACCTTC. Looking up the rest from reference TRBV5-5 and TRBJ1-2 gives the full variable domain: DAGVTQSPTHLIKTRGQQVTLRCSPISGHKSVSWYQQVLGQGPQFIFQYYEKEERGRGNFPDRFSARQFPNYSSELNVNALLLGDSALYLCASSFGAANYGYTFGSGTRLTVV.

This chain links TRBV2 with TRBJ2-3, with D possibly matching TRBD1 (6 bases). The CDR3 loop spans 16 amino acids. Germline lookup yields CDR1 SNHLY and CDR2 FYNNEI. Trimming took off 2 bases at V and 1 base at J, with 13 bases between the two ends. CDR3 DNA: TGTGCCAGCAGTGAAAGCTTCAGGGGCGGCACAGATACGCAGTATTTT. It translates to CASSESFRGGTDTQYF.

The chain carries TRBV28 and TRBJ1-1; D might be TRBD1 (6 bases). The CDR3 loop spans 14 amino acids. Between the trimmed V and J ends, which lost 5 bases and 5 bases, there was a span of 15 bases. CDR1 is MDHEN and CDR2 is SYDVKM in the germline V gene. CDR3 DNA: TGTGCCAGCAGTACAGGGTCAACAGGGACTGAAGCTTTCTTT. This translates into CASSTGSTGTEAFF.

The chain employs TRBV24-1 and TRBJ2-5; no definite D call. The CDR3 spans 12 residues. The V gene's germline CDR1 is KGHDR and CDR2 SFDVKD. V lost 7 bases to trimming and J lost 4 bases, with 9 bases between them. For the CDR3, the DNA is TGTGCCACCAGGGGATTTGGAGAGACCCAGTACTTC. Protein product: CATRGFGETQYF.